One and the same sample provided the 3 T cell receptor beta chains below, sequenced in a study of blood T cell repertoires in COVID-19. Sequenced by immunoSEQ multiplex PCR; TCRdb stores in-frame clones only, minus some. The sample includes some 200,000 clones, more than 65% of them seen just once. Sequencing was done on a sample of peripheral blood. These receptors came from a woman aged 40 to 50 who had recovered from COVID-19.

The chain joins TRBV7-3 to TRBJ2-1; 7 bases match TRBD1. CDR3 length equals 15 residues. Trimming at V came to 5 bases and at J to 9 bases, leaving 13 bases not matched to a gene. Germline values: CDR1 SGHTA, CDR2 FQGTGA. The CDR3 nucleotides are TGTGCCAGCAGCCCGACGGGACAGCAGGCAGGTGAGCAGTTCTTC. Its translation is CASSPTGQQAGEQFF.

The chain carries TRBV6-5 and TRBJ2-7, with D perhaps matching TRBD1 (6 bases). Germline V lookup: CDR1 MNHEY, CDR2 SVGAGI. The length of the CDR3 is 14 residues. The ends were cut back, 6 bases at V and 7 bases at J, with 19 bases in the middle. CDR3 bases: TGTGCCAGCAGGAGACAGGTTTACCAGGGGGAGCAGTACTTC. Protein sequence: CASRRQVYQGEQYF.

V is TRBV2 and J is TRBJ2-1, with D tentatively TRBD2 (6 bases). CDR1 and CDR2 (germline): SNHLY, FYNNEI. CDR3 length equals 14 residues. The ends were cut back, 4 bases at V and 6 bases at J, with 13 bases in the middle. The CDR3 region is CASSGGEGLNEQFF. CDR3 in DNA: TGTGCCAGCAGTGGCGGGGAAGGCCTCAATGAGCAGTTCTTC.